The 5 T cell receptor beta chains listed next were all sequenced from one sample in a study of CD8 T cells in ankylosing spondylitis. TCRdb re-analysed the 5' RACE reads in MiXCR, keeping a single row per CDR3 protein. In the table there are approximately 200,000 distinct CDR3 sequences, around 13% of which are singletons. Sequencing was performed on blood, either unsorted or a sorted T cell fraction (not recorded which). Source of these receptors: a female donor with ankylosing spondylitis or in good health (not recorded which).

CDR3 in DNA: TGTGCCAAACTAGCGGGATCTCAAAATGAGCAGTTCTTC. Protein product: CAKLAGSQNEQFF. The rearrangement joins TRBV9 to TRBJ2-1, with 10 bases lining up with TRBD2. CDR1 is SGDLS, CDR2 YYNGEE, per germline. V trimming: 9 bases; J trimming: 7 bases; junction bases outside the gene matches: 7. The CDR3 runs to 13 residues. Full variable domain (missing parts from reference TRBV9 and TRBJ2-1): DSGVTQTPKHLITATGQRVTLRCSPRSGDLSVYWYQQSLDQGLQFLIQYYNGEERAKGNILERFSAQQFPDLHSELNLSSLELGDSALYFCAKLAGSQNEQFFGPGTRLTVL.

The chain employs TRBV7-6 and TRBJ2-7; 8 bases are shared with TRBD1. The V segment lost 4 bases and the J segment 2 bases; nucleotides outside the gene matches: 7. Germline CDR1 and CDR2: SGHVS and FNYEAQ. The length of the CDR3 is 15 residues. The CDR3 region has the DNA TGTGCCAGCAGCTCACAGGGGGGCAGGGCCTACGAGCAGTACTTC. It is translated as CASSSQGGRAYEQYF.

For this clonotype: Given a much more abundant clone one base away, this may be a read error. The V and J genes are TRBV7-9 and TRBJ1-1; maybe TRBD1 (6 bases). The length of the CDR3 is 12 residues. Per the germline V gene, CDR1 is SEHNR and CDR2 is FQNEAQ (reference sequence). The DNA for the CDR3 is TGTGCCGGCAGCTTCCAGGGGTCTGAAGCTTTCTTT. It codes for CAGSFQGSEAFF.

This clonotype was picked up a small number of times. The chain carries TRBV7-6 and TRBJ2-4; possible D gene TRBD1, 6 bases. Between the trimmed V and J ends, which lost 5 bases and 7 bases, there was a span of 18 bases. The CDR3 contains 15 residues. In germline, CDR1 is SGHVS, CDR2 FNYEAQ. CDR3 nucleotides: TGTGCCAGCAGCACTTCCCAGGGGCCCGGGAACATTCAGTACTTC. Amino acid sequence: CASSTSQGPGNIQYF.

This clonotype was seen at least ten times. V gene TRBV4-1 combines with J gene TRBJ2-1; a possible D gene is TRBD1 (8 bases). The CDR3 runs to 15 residues. V was trimmed by 4 bases and J by 7 bases, leaving 17 bases between them. The germline V gene encodes CDR1 MGHRA and CDR2 YSYEKL. In nucleotides, the CDR3 is TGCGCCAGCAGCCCCCTGGCACAGGGGGGGAATGAGCAGTTCTTC. This encodes CASSPLAQGGNEQFF.